The rows below give T cell receptor beta chains drawn from one sample of a study of T cells after yellow fever vaccination. TCRdb fed the 5' RACE reads into MiXCR, producing one record per CDR3 protein. The sample yields about 68,000 distinct CDR3 sequences, approximately 7% seen once. The source material was CD8+ T cells sorted from PBMCs, sampled roughly seven weeks after the first yellow fever vaccination. The receptors shown here come from a man younger than 35 who received the YFV17D yellow fever vaccine. CDR3s include the opening cysteine and the closing phenylalanine or tryptophan. Fields, in order: D gene, clone size, J gene, V gene, CDR3 DNA, CDR3 protein. D genes are given only for firm matches. Each size is once, few or many counts, or a class when the clone is expanded.

.,few,TRBJ2-2,TRBV7-8,TGTGCCAGCAGCCCGCGGGACGGCACCGGGGAGCTGTTTTTT,CASSPRDGTGELFF
TRBD2,few,TRBJ2-1,TRBV7-2,TGTGCCAGCAGCTTCCCCCGGTCGAGACTAGCGGGGGATGAGCAGTTCTTC,CASSFPRSRLAGDEQFF
.,few,TRBJ1-5,TRBV28,TGTGCCAGCAAAATGGGAGTTAGTCATCAGCCCCAGCATTTT,CASKMGVSHQPQHF
.,few,TRBJ1-1,TRBV4-2,TGTGCCAGCAGCCAAGAGCGGACACAGAACACTGAAGCTTTCTTT,CASSQERTQNTEAFF
.,many,TRBJ2-6,TRBV19,TGTGCCAGTACGCCGACCGGGGCCAACGTCCTGACTTTC,CASTPTGANVLTF
.,many,TRBJ1-1,TRBV4-1,TGCGCCAGCAGCCAAGAGGGTCTGGTTAGTTTTGGGGCTTTCTTT,CASSQEGLVSFGAFF
.,many,TRBJ1-5,TRBV4-3,TGCGCCAGCAGCCAAGGACAGTTTACGCAGCCCCAGCATTTT,CASSQGQFTQPQHF
TRBD2,many,TRBJ2-5,TRBV28,TGTGCCAGCAGTTTATTCAAGAGTGGGGGGGACCAAGAGACCCAGTACTTC,CASSLFKSGGDQETQYF
.,many,TRBJ1-1,TRBV7-9,TGTGCCAGCAGCCCTGACGCCGACAGACCAAACACTGAAGCTTTCTTT,CASSPDADRPNTEAFF
.,many,TRBJ2-7,TRBV7-9,TGTGCCAGCAGCTTAGTCCGGGGCGAGCAGTACTTC,CASSLVRGEQYF
.,many,TRBJ1-2,TRBV27,TGTGCCAGCAGTTTATACGGGGGCGGCTACACCTTC,CASSLYGGGYTF
.,many,TRBJ2-7,TRBV6-5,TGTGCCAGCAGTTACACACATGAGGGTGACGAGCAGTACTTC,CASSYTHEGDEQYF
.,many,TRBJ1-2,TRBV20-1,TGCAGTGCTAGACCGCAGGGTGCCCTAGAAGGCTACACCTTC,CSARPQGALEGYTF
.,many,TRBJ1-1,TRBV29-1,TGCAGCGTTGCGGGGTGGGAATCGGGTACCACTGAAGCTTTCTTT,CSVAGWESGTTEAFF
.,few,TRBJ2-4,TRBV12-3/TRBV12-4,TGTGCCAGCAGTTTAGAGCGCCTGGGCATTCAGTACTTC,CASSLERLGIQYF
.,many,TRBJ2-7,TRBV20-1,TGCAGTGCTAGAGATCCGACGAGCTACGAGCAGTACTTC,CSARDPTSYEQYF
.,few,TRBJ1-1,TRBV19,TGTGCCAGTAGGCAGGGGCGGACTGAAGCTTTCTTT,CASRQGRTEAFF
.,few,TRBJ2-3,TRBV12-3/TRBV12-4,TGTGCCAGCAGTTTATGGTATCGGGACACAGATACGCAGTATTTT,CASSLWYRDTDTQYF
TRBD2,many,TRBJ2-1,TRBV20-1,TGCAGTGCTAGCCTCTTACTAGCGGGGGGTCCCGAAACCTACAATGAGCAGTTCTTC,CSASLLLAGGPETYNEQFF
TRBD1,many,TRBJ2-5,TRBV15,TGTGCCACCAGCAGAGATCGAAGGGGGCTCCAGGAGACCCAGTACTTC,CATSRDRRGLQETQYF
.,many,TRBJ2-3,TRBV27,TGTGCCAGCAGGGAGTTTGAGGAAGATACGCAGTATTTT,CASREFEEDTQYF
.,many,TRBJ1-2,TRBV4-2,TGTGCCAGCAGCCAAGATCTGTTTGGCTACACCTTC,CASSQDLFGYTF
.,many,TRBJ1-5,TRBV7-6,TGTGCCAGCAGCTTAGGACAAAATAGCAATCAGCCCCAGCATTTT,CASSLGQNSNQPQHF
TRBD1,many,TRBJ1-1,TRBV7-8,TGTGCCAGCAGCTTAGCCCTGACAGGGCGGTACGCTTTCTTT,CASSLALTGRYAFF
.,many,TRBJ1-2,TRBV12-3/TRBV12-4,TGTGCCAGCAGTTTTCCGGCTAACTATGGCTACACCTTC,CASSFPANYGYTF
.,few,TRBJ1-1,TRBV6-2/TRBV6-3,TGTGCCAGCAGTTACCCCACACCGACAGTGGACCACGATTGGGTGGACACTGAAGCTTTCTTT,CASSYPTPTVDHDWVDTEAFF
TRBD1,many,TRBJ2-2,TRBV12-3/TRBV12-4,TGTGCCAGCAGACTATTGACAGGGGTCACCGGGGAGCTGTTTTTT,CASRLLTGVTGELFF